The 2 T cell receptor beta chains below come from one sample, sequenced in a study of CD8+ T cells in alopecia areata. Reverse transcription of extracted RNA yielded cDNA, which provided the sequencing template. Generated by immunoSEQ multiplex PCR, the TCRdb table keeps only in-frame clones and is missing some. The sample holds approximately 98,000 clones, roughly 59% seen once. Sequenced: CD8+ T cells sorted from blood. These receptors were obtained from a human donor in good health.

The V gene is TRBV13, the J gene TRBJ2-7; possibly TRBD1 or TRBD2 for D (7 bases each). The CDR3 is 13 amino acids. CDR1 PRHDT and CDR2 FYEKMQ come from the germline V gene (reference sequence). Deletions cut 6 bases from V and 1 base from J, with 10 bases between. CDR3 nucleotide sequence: TGTGCCAGCAGGCAGGGGGGGTCCTACGAGCAGTACTTC. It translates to CASRQGGSYEQYF.

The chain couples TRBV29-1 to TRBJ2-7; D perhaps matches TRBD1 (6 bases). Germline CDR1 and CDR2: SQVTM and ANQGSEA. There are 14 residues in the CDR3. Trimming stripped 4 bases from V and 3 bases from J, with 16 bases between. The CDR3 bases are TGCAGCGTTGTATGGGGGCCCATTAACTACGAGCAGTACTTC. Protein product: CSVVWGPINYEQYF.